This T cell receptor (beta chain) was captured in a study of blood T cell repertoires in COVID-19. As for the study in general: Samples representing acute and convalescent COVID-19 were sourced from the United States, Italy and Spain. The analysed material was cDNA or gDNA that came from T cells, B-cell-depleted T cells, or PBMCs.

Authors' analysis steps: Reference gene primers were amplified, and this amplification served to estimate nucleated cell counts. Data came from immunoSEQ multiplex PCR; TCRdb stores just in-frame clones and leaves some out. Clone size and the V and J calls come from that table; the DNA yielded D and trimming. The sample lists about 150,000 clones, roughly 82% occurring once. The receptor was isolated from a man in his 70s with acute or convalescent COVID-19. Sequencing was done on a sample of peripheral blood.

CDR3 nucleotides: TGTGCCAGCAGCGGCAGGGGACCTGGGGCCAACGTCCTGACTTTC. It codes for CASSGRGPGANVLTF. This chain joins TRBV7-6 and TRBJ2-6, with D perhaps TRBD1 (6 bases). This CDR3 contains 15 residues. Trimming took 5 bases from V and 2 from J, leaving 10 bases between them. CDR1 is SGHVS, CDR2 FNYEAQ, per germline.